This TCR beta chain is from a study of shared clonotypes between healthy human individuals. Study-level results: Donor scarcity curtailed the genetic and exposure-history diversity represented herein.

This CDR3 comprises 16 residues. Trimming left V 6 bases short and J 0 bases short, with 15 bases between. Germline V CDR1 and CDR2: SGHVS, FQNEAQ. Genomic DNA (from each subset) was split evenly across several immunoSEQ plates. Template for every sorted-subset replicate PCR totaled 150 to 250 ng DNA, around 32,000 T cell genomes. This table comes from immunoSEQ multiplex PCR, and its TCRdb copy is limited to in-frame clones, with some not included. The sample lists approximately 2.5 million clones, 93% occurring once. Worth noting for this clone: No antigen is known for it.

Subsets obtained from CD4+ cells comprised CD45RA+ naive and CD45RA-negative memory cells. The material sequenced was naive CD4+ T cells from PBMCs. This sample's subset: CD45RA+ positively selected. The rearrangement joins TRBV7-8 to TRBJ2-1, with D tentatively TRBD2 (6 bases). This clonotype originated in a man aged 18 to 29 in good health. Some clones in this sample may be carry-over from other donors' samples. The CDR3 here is CASRPGVAASYNEQFF. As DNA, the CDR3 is TGTGCCAGCAGGCCTGGGGTAGCGGCCTCCTACAATGAGCAGTTCTTC.